These 5 T cell receptor beta chains share one sample of origin, sequenced in a study of cytomegalovirus exposure and HLA in healthy donors. A multiplex PCR was run with 60 Vbeta primers and 13 Jbeta primers. This table comes from immunoSEQ multiplex PCR, and its TCRdb copy is limited to in-frame clones, with some not included. Among 300,000 or so clones listed, 84% were seen once. Sequenced sample: PBMCs. The source of these receptors is a middle-aged woman in good health and CMV-seropositive.

The V gene is TRBV7-6, the J gene TRBJ1-4; a weak D match, TRBD1 (6 bases). Germline V gene lookup returns CDR1 SGHVS and CDR2 FNYEAQ. V dropped 3 bases and J dropped 5 bases, with 10 bases sitting between them. This CDR3 is built from 14 residues. Written as DNA, the CDR3 is TGTGCCAGCAGCTTCGGACAGCTGAATGAAAAACTGTTTTTT. This translates into CASSFGQLNEKLFF.

This chain uses TRBV10-3 with TRBJ2-2; 7 positions agree with TRBD1. The germline V gene has CDR1 ENHRY and CDR2 SYGVKD. This CDR3 comprises 16 residues. The trim removed 2 bases at V and 4 bases at J, leaving 7 bases unmatched. This CDR3 reads CAISEKGDRATGELFF. DNA for the CDR3: TGTGCCATCAGTGAGAAAGGCGACAGGGCCACCGGGGAGCTGTTTTTT.

This chain links TRBV7-3 with TRBJ2-7, with D maybe TRBD2 (6 bases). Trimming took off 1 base at V and 7 bases at J, with 11 bases between the two ends. CDR3 size: 13 residues. The germline gives CDR1 SGHTA, CDR2 FQGTGA. The CDR3 nucleotides are TGTGCCAGCAGCTTAAATTCCGCGGGGGAGCAGTACTTC. It encodes CASSLNSAGEQYF.

CDR3: CASSSMTGAYGYTF. The CDR3 nucleotides read TGCGCCAGCAGCTCTATGACAGGGGCCTATGGCTACACCTTC. This rearrangement joins TRBV5-1 to TRBJ1-2, with 8 bases lining up with TRBD1. The CDR3 contains 14 residues. Germline trimming cut 3 bases from V and 4 bases from J; bases unmatched to any gene: 5. Looked up from germline, CDR1 is SGHRS and CDR2 is YFSETQ.

V is TRBV7-2 and J is TRBJ2-1; 10 bases are a match to TRBD1. Germline V gene sequence: CDR1 SGHTA, CDR2 FQGNSA. The CDR3 loop spans 12 amino acids. J was trimmed by 13 bases and V by 5 bases; bases with no gene match: 5. In DNA, the CDR3 is TGTGCCAGCAGCGTAGACAGGGGGCGACAGTTCTTC. Translated, it gives CASSVDRGRQFF.